This T cell receptor beta chain was recovered during a study of blood T cell repertoires in COVID-19. The overall study: Whether acute or convalescent, the COVID-19 samples came from the United States, Italy and Spain.

Participants, 18 to 89 years old, spanned under 25 US areas. Assignments of participants to cohorts depended upon their own reported clinical history. Under the authors' procedure: By means of reference gene primer amplification, nucleated cell counts were estimated. TCRdb's table, derived via immunoSEQ multiplex PCR, lists solely in-frame clones and lacks some. V and J calls plus clone size are reproduced from that table; the DNA served to infer D and trimming. This table has 250,000 or so clones, about nine tenths appearing once. The CDR3 length is 16 residues. The J segment lost 4 bases and the V segment lost 5 bases, leaving 9 bases of the junction unmatched. Germline CDR1 is MDHEN and CDR2 is SYDVKM.

The chain carries TRBV28 and TRBJ1-5; 9 bases are a match to TRBD1. The sequence was collected from a young woman who had recovered from COVID-19. Material: PBMCs or T cells enriched from blood (not recorded which). The CDR3 DNA sequence: TGTGCCAGCAGTCCGCGGGGACAGGGACGGAATCAGCCCCAGCATTTT. The encoded protein is CASSPRGQGRNQPQHF.